A single sample is the source of the 13 T cell receptor beta chains below, sequenced in a study of tumor-infiltrating lymphocytes in primary liver carcinoma. Synthesis of TCR beta cDNA was carried out from approximately 470 ng total RNA with a constant-region primer. Slightly modified ARM-PCR with three nested multiplex PCR rounds yielded TCR beta libraries. It was with TRBV1-TRBV30 forward primers and a C-beta reverse primer that the first two PCR rounds were run, at roughly 10 cycles each. MiXCR, run by TCRdb on the multiplex PCR reads, gives a single entry per CDR3 protein. The table has a few hundred thousand distinct CDR3 sequences, 58% seen once. It was unsorted whole blood that yielded blood RNA, and germline DNA was also extracted. Source material: peripheral blood. The receptors shown here come from a woman in her 30s with primary liver carcinoma and hepatitis B virus infection.

This clonotype has only a few counts. Since a much larger clone is just one base distant, this may be a read error. The rearrangement links TRBV11-2 to TRBJ2-7; TRBD2 is a possible D gene (6 bases). This CDR3 contains 15 residues. The germline V gene has CDR1 SGHAT and CDR2 FQNNGV. The CDR3 protein is CTSSSQAGYGYEQYF. The CDR3 coding sequence is TGTACCAGCAGCTCCCAAGCGGGTTATGGCTACGAGCAGTACTTC. Looking up the rest from reference TRBV11-2 and TRBJ2-7 gives the full variable domain: EAGVAQSPRYKIIEKRQSVAFWCNPISGHATLYWYQQILGQGPKLLIQFQNNGVVDDSQLPKDRFSAERLKGVDSTLKIQPAKLEDSAVYLCTSSSQAGYGYEQYFGPGTRLTVT.

The J gene is TRBJ1-2, the V gene TRBV5-6; D is unresolved. The CDR3 spans 13 residues. The V end was cut by 1 base, the J end by 8 bases, with 12 bases between. Germline V lookup: CDR1 SGHDT, CDR2 YYEEEE. The CDR3, as DNA: TGTGCCAGCAGCTTGCCGGACCCCTGGGGCTACACCTTC. Translating it yields CASSLPDPWGYTF.

Comments on this clonotype: A much larger clone is a single base away; this may be a read error. The chain carries TRBV29-1 and TRBJ1-1, with unresolved D. V lost 7 bases, J lost 4 bases, and 16 bases lay in between. Germline V gives CDR1 SQVTM, CDR2 ANQGSEA. The CDR3 covers 13 residues. CDR3 DNA sequence: TGCAGCGGGGCGGACTACGGTTTCACTGAAGCTTTCTTT. Its protein is CSGADYGFTEAFF.

Remarks on this clonotype: One end of the junction does not line up with germline, which may come from a read error. The chain has TRBV4-1 and TRBJ2-5; perhaps TRBD2 as D (6 bases). The CDR3 sequence is 15 residues long. CDR1 MGHRA and CDR2 YSYEKL come from the germline V gene. CDR3 residues: CASSQGTSRQETQYF. CDR3 bases: TGCGCCAGCAGCCAAGGCACTAGCAGACAAGAGACTCAGTACTTC.

Details on this clonotype: A read error may be the cause here, since a much bigger clone is one base away. The rearrangement uses TRBV12-3 or TRBV12-4 and TRBJ1-5; 8 positions match TRBD1. The CDR3 extends over 13 amino acids. Written as DNA, the CDR3 is TGTACCAGCAGCCCACAGGGGGGGCAGCCCCAGCATTTT. Encoded protein: CTSSPQGGQPQHF.

As for this clonotype: A clone one base away is much larger, so this may be a read error. The chain carries TRBV29-1 and TRBJ1-1; D unresolved. Germline CDR1 SQVTM, CDR2 ANQGSEA. V was clipped by 3 bases and J by 10 bases, with 15 bases between them. The CDR3 has 12 amino acids. This chain's CDR3 is CSVEGWTGGAFF. The CDR3 coding sequence is TGCAGCGTTGAGGGGTGGACGGGTGGAGCTTTCTTT. Together with reference TRBV29-1 and TRBJ1-1, the CDR3 gives the full variable domain: SAVISQKPSRDICQRGTSLTIQCQVDSQVTMMFWYRQQPGQSLTLIATANQGSEATYESGFVIDKFPISRPNLTFSTLTVSNMSPEDSSIYLCSVEGWTGGAFFGQGTRLTVV.

The table lists this clonotype with a few counts. The V call is TRBV5-4, the J call TRBJ2-5; 8 nucleotides agree with TRBD1. J was trimmed by 5 bases and V by 5 bases; bases with no gene match: 5. Germline V gene lookup returns CDR1 SGHNT and CDR2 YYREEE (reference sequence). The CDR3 runs 13 residues. CDR3 in amino acids: CASSPDRAETQYF. The CDR3 bases are TGTGCCAGCAGTCCGGACAGGGCGGAGACCCAGTACTTC.

This clonotype appeared many times. The chain carries TRBV11-1 and TRBJ2-2; 9 bases align to TRBD1. The J segment lost 5 bases and the V segment lost 3 bases, leaving 10 bases of the junction unmatched. The CDR3 runs to 17 residues. The germline CDR1 and CDR2 sequences are SGHAT and FQDESV (reference sequence). The chain's CDR3 is CASSLGSGTGRTGELFF. The CDR3 coding sequence is TGTGCCAGCAGCTTGGGCTCCGGGACAGGGCGAACCGGGGAGCTGTTTTTT.

Turning to this clonotype: The junction and the germline gene differ at one end; a read error may be behind it. V gene TRBV5-6 combines with J gene TRBJ2-5; the match to TRBD2 covers 7 bases. CDR3 length: 17 amino acids. CDR1 is SGHDT, CDR2 YYEEEE, per germline. The CDR3: CASSGPSGGVAQENQYF. CDR3 bases: TGTGCCAGCAGCGGTCCATCGGGGGGAGTGGCCCAAGAGAACCAGTACTTC.

About this clonotype: Possible read error: a much larger clone is one base away. This chain connects TRBV5-6 to TRBJ2-2; TRBD1 matches at 7 bases. Germline V gene data show CDR1 as SGHDT and CDR2 as YYEEEE. The CDR3 has 13 residues. The DNA of the CDR3 is TGTGCCACCGGACAGGAGAACACCGGGGAGCTGTTATTT. Residues: CATGQENTGELLF.

In the case of this clonotype: The germline gene is not matched at one end of the junction; a read error may be the cause. This chain joins TRBV6-6 and TRBJ2-7, with D hard to call. CDR3 length: 14 residues. Germline V gives CDR1 MNHNY, CDR2 SVGAGI (reference sequence). CDR3 nucleotide sequence: TGTGCCAACAGTTACACAGACAAATCCCCCGAGCAGTACTTC. Its translation: CANSYTDKSPEQYF.

The chain employs TRBV12-3 or TRBV12-4 and TRBJ2-5, with TRBD2 identical over 10 bases. The CDR3 length is 14 residues. J gave up 2 bases and V 8 bases, and 5 bases lay outside the gene matches. Here the CDR3 reads CASGLAGGQETQYF. CDR3 nucleotides: TGTGCCAGCGGATTAGCGGGAGGACAAGAGACCCAGTACTTC.

This rearrangement joins TRBV24-1 to TRBJ2-1; D is unclear. CDR3 length equals 12 residues. With 4 bases removed from V and 11 bases from J, the gap between germline ends came to 11 bases. The germline gives CDR1 KGHDR, CDR2 SFDVKD. The CDR3 sequence: CATSEQTKKQFF. The CDR3 region has the DNA TGTGCCACCAGTGAACAAACTAAGAAGCAGTTCTTC.